Listed below are T cell receptor beta chains from one sample, sequenced in a study of blood T cell repertoires in COVID-19. Measured with immunoSEQ multiplex PCR; TCRdb has only the in-frame clones, and not every one. The sample lists some 180,000 clones, about 80% occurring once. Sample: peripheral blood. All receptors come from a man aged 65 to 85 with active or convalescent COVID-19. Each CDR3 is given with its conserved first and last residue. D genes are given only for firm matches. Clone size is not always given. Where it is, it says once, few, many or a class for expanded clones.

D gene,clone size,CDR3 length,V gene,J gene,CDR3 DNA,CDR3 protein
-,-,14,TRBV11-2,TRBJ1-5,TGTGCCAGCAGCTTAGGACAACCAGGGCAGCCCCAGCATTTT,CASSLGQPGQPQHF
TRBD1,once,16,TRBV2,TRBJ2-7,TGTGCCAGCAGTGACCCCTACAGGGGGCAAGGCTACGAGCAGTACTTC,CASSDPYRGQGYEQYF
-,-,14,TRBV7-3,TRBJ2-3,TGTGCCAGCTCCGTGGGGCCTAGCACAGATACGCAGTATTTT,CASSVGPSTDTQYF
-,-,15,TRBV7-2,TRBJ1-5,TGTGCCAGCAGCTTAGGGGTTACAGGCAATCAGCCCCAGCATTTT,CASSLGVTGNQPQHF
TRBD1,-,16,TRBV4-3,TRBJ2-7,TGCGCCAGCAGCCAAGATTTGACAGGGAGCTCCTACGAGCAGTACTTC,CASSQDLTGSSYEQYF
-,-,12,TRBV7-3,TRBJ2-1,TGTGCCAGCAGCTTAAACTCGGGAGAGCAGTTCTTC,CASSLNSGEQFF
TRBD1,once,13,TRBV5-1,TRBJ1-1,TGCGCCAGCAGCATCGACAGGGAGACTGAAGCTTTCTTT,CASSIDRETEAFF
TRBD1,-,15,TRBV7-8,TRBJ2-1,TGTGCCAGCAGCTCGGACAGGGCATCCTACAATGAGCAGTTCTTC,CASSSDRASYNEQFF
-,-,16,TRBV18,TRBJ2-2,TGTGCCAGCTCACCACGAAAGCCAGGGAACACCGGGGAGCTGTTTTTT,CASSPRKPGNTGELFF
TRBD1,-,15,TRBV28,TRBJ2-1,TGTGCCTCGACCCAGGGGACAGGGCCCTTCAGTGAGCAGTTCTTC,CASTQGTGPFSEQFF
TRBD1,-,13,TRBV5-5,TRBJ2-7,TGTGCCAGCAGCTTGCCACAGGGGGGCGAGCAGTACTTC,CASSLPQGGEQYF
-,-,15,TRBV7-2,TRBJ1-1,TGTGCCAGCAGCTTAGCGCAGGGTATGAACACTGAAGCTTTCTTT,CASSLAQGMNTEAFF
TRBD2,-,16,TRBV19,TRBJ2-1,TGTGCCAGTAGACCATCTAGCGGGAGGGCCGTTGATGAGCAGTTCTTC,CASRPSSGRAVDEQFF
-,-,15,TRBV28,TRBJ1-5,TGTGCCAGCAGTTTATATCCCAGGGCGGTTCAGCCCCAGCATTTT,CASSLYPRAVQPQHF
-,-,13,TRBV18,TRBJ1-1,TGTGCCAGCTCACCCCAGGGGCAGGGTGAAGCTTTCTTT,CASSPQGQGEAFF
TRBD1,-,16,TRBV7-2,TRBJ1-2,TGTGCCAGCAGCAACCGGGACAGGGGACTTAGCTATGGCTACACCTTC,CASSNRDRGLSYGYTF
TRBD2,-,15,TRBV25-1,TRBJ2-7,TGTGCCAGCAGTGAATGGGGCAGCGGGGGATACGAGCAGTACTTC,CASSEWGSGGYEQYF
TRBD1,-,14,TRBV7-8,TRBJ1-1,TGTGCCAGCAGCCCGGGGACAGAGAACACTGAAGCTTTCTTT,CASSPGTENTEAFF
-,-,16,TRBV7-3,TRBJ2-1,TGTGCCAGCAGCTTATTGCCGCTCCGGGTTGACAATGAGCAGTTCTTC,CASSLLPLRVDNEQFF
-,once,13,TRBV5-5,TRBJ2-7,TGTGCCAGCAGCTTCGCCAGGGTTAACGAGCAGTACTTC,CASSFARVNEQYF
TRBD2,-,16,TRBV19,TRBJ2-1,TGTGCCAGTAGTACCCGAGGACTAGCGGGGGACAATGAGCAGTTCTTC,CASSTRGLAGDNEQFF
-,-,13,TRBV11-3,TRBJ2-5,TGTGCCAGCAGCCCCCAGGATGGGGAGACCCAGTACTTC,CASSPQDGETQYF
TRBD1,few,14,TRBV27,TRBJ2-1,TGTGCCAGCAGTTCGGACAGGGGTTACAATGAGCAGTTCTTC,CASSSDRGYNEQFF
TRBD1,-,15,TRBV12-5,TRBJ1-5,TGTGCTAGTGCGGCAGGGGGACTGAGCAATCAGCCCCAGCATTTT,CASAAGGLSNQPQHF
-,many,15,TRBV5-6,TRBJ1-1,TGTGCCAGCAGCTTGCGGGGGTACGCGAACACTGAAGCTTTCTTT,CASSLRGYANTEAFF
-,-,15,TRBV5-1,TRBJ2-2,TGCGCCAGCAGCGAGGGACATACGAACACCGGGGAGCTGTTTTTT,CASSEGHTNTGELFF
TRBD1,few,17,TRBV19,TRBJ2-1,TGTGCCAGTAGTGGACGGACAGGGGGGAATTACTACAATGAGCAGTTCTTC,CASSGRTGGNYYNEQFF